These T cell receptor beta chains were read from a single sample in a study of identical twins. TCRdb used MiXCR to reprocess the 5' RACE reads, holding one entry per CDR3 protein. The table shows approximately 240,000 distinct CDR3 sequences, with 11% to 15% occurring only once. Sequenced input: memory (CD45RO+) T cells sorted from blood. These TCRs come from a woman aged 18 to 35 in good health. Both conserved end residues are part of each CDR3. Fields, in order: V gene, clone size, J gene, D gene, CDR3 DNA, CDR3 protein. D genes are given only for firm matches. Size is stated for part of the rows, as once, few or many counts, or as a class when the clone is expanded.

>TRBV12-3/TRBV12-4|few|TRBJ1-2|NA
TGTGCCAGCAGTCCCCCTCGATGGGGTGGGGTTGGTGGCTACACCTTC
CASSPPRWGGVGGYTF
>TRBV29-1|many|TRBJ2-3|TRBD2
TGCAGCGTTGTCCCTAGCGGAGCTAGCACAGATACGCAGTATTTT
CSVVPSGASTDTQYF
>TRBV6-5|few|TRBJ2-7|NA
TGTGCCAGCAGTTACTCGGCCCGAAACTACGAGCAGTACTTC
CASSYSARNYEQYF
>TRBV20-1|NA|TRBJ2-7|NA
TGCAGTGCTGATGCGGTATCGGGCGAGCAGTACTTC
CSADAVSGEQYF
>TRBV6-6|NA|TRBJ2-7|NA
TGTGCCAGCAGTTATTGGTCAGCTTACGAGCAGTACTTC
CASSYWSAYEQYF
>TRBV15|few|TRBJ1-2|TRBD1
TGTGCCACCAGCAGAGAAGGGACAGGCATTTACTATGGCTACACCTTC
CATSREGTGIYYGYTF
>TRBV7-8|NA|TRBJ2-2|TRBD1
TGTGCCAGCAGCCTCCGGGACAGGGGCCCGACGAACACCGGGGAGCTGTTTTTT
CASSLRDRGPTNTGELFF
>TRBV12-3/TRBV12-4|many|TRBJ2-5|TRBD2
TGTGCCAGCACCCTTAGCGGGCAAGAGACCCAGTACTTC
CASTLSGQETQYF
>TRBV20-1|NA|TRBJ2-7|NA
TGCAGTGCTAAGTATAACTACGAGCAGTACTTC
CSAKYNYEQYF
>TRBV4-1|NA|TRBJ2-6|TRBD1
TGCGCCAGCAGCCAGACAAGGGGGCTCGGGGCCAACGTCCTGACTTTC
CASSQTRGLGANVLTF
>TRBV6-6|NA|TRBJ1-4|NA
TGTGCCAGCAGTTACGGGGTTGGGGAAAAACTGTTTTTT
CASSYGVGEKLFF
>TRBV7-6|NA|TRBJ2-7|TRBD2
TGTGCCAGCAGCGCAAGCGGGAGGGCCTCCTACGAGCAGTACTTC
CASSASGRASYEQYF
>TRBV4-3|medium-sized|TRBJ2-1|NA
TGCGCCAGCAGCCAAGATTTTCTAGGTTACAATGAGCAGTTCTTC
CASSQDFLGYNEQFF
>TRBV29-1|many|TRBJ2-7|NA
TGCAGCGCTAAGGACAGAAACTCCTACGAGCAGTACTTC
CSAKDRNSYEQYF
>TRBV6-2/TRBV6-3|NA|TRBJ2-1|NA
TGTGCCAGCAGTTACTCGCTAGGCAATGAGCAGTTCTTC
CASSYSLGNEQFF
>TRBV5-6|few|TRBJ2-7|NA
TGTGCCAGCAGCTTTAGGCTCTACTCCTACGAGCAGTACTTC
CASSFRLYSYEQYF
>TRBV27|few|TRBJ2-7|TRBD1
TGTGCCAGCAGTTTAACCAAAACCGGGACAGCCCTTGTAAAGCAGTACTTC
CASSLTKTGTALVKQYF
>TRBV4-1|many|TRBJ2-3|TRBD2
TGCGCCAGCAGCCAAACCCCCTCTCTAGCGGGCAACACAGATACGCAGTATTTT
CASSQTPSLAGNTDTQYF
>TRBV12-3/TRBV12-4|many|TRBJ2-4|TRBD1
TGTGCCAGCACCCCGGGACAGGGGGTGGACACGCTCATTCAGTACTTC
CASTPGQGVDTLIQYF
>TRBV12-3/TRBV12-4|NA|TRBJ2-3|TRBD2
TGTGCCAGCAGCCCCGGGGGGGCCGTAGATACGCAGTATTTT
CASSPGGAVDTQYF
>TRBV7-9|many|TRBJ2-2|NA
TGTGCCAGCAGCGAGCAGGCCGGGGAGCTGTTTTTT
CASSEQAGELFF